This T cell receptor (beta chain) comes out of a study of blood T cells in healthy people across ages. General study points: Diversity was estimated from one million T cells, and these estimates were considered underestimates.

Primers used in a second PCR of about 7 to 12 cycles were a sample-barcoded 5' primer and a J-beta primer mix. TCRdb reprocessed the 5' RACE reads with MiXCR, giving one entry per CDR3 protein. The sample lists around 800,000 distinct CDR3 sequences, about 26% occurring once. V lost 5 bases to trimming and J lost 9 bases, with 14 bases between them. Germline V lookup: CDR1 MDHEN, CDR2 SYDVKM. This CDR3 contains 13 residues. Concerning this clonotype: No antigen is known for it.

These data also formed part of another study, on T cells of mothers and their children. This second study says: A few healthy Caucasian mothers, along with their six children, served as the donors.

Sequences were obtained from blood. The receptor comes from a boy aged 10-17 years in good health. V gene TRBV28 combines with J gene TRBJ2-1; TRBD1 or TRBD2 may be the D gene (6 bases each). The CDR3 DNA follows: TGTGCCAGCAGTCCTCCGGGGGCAACTGAGCAGTTCTTC. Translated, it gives CASSPPGATEQFF.